This TCR beta chain was identified during a study of radiotherapy plus CTLA-4 blockade in lung cancer. The wider study: Among patients, roughly 18% showed objective responses, and 25% to 35% had disease control.

CTLA-4 blockade using ipilimumab, together with focal radiation, was received by patients with chemo-refractory metastatic non-small-cell lung cancer. Clones were read by immunoSEQ multiplex PCR, and TCRdb kept only the in-frame ones, dropping some. The sample lists about 39,000 clones; approximately 75% were seen once. As regards this clone: Its antigen is not known.

General study points: Per reports, early blood T cell clone dynamics, plus interferon-beta, forecast response most strongly. TCR clones from tumors expanded in blood after radiotherapy plus ipilimumab.

The sequencing here drew on peripheral blood, taken from a patient treated with radiotherapy plus ipilimumab. The TCR originated in a human donor with non-small cell lung cancer that progressed on radiotherapy plus ipilimumab.

CDR3 DNA sequence: TGTGCCAGCAGAAATAACAGCTATGGCTACACCTTC. It yields the protein CASRNNSYGYTF. The V and J genes are TRBV7-2 and TRBJ1-2; D is unresolved. Germline loops: CDR1 SGHTA, CDR2 FQGNSA. Trimming removed 6 bases at V and 4 bases at J, with 9 bases between. This CDR3 contains 12 residues.